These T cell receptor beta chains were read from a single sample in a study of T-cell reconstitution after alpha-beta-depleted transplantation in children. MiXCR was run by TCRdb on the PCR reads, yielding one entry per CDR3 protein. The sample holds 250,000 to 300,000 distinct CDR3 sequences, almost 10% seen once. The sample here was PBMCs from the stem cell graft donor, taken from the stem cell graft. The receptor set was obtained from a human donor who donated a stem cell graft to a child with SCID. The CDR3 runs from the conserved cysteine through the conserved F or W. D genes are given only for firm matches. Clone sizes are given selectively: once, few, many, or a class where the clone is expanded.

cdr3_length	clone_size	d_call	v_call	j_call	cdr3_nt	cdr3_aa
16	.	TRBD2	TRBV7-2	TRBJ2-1	TGTGCCAGCAGCTTATTCGCGGGGGGGTCCTACAATGAGCAGTTCTTC	CASSLFAGGSYNEQFF
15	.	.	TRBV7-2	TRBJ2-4	TGTGCCAGCAGGGGTAAAGGGGTCGACAAAAACATTCAGTACTTC	CASRGKGVDKNIQYF
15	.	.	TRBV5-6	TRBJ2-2	TGTGCCAGCAGCTTGCGGGACTTCAACACCGTGGAGCTGTTTTTT	CASSLRDFNTVELFF
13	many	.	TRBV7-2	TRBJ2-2	TGTGCCAGCAGCTTAGTCGACACCGGGGAGCTGTTTTTT	CASSLVDTGELFF
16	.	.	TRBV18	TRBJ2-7	TGTGCCAGCTCACCCAGGGAATACCGAGGCACCTACGAGCAGTACTTC	CASSPREYRGTYEQYF
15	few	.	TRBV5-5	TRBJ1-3	TGTGCCAGCAGCTTGGTATTCGGCTCTGGAAACACCATATATTTT	CASSLVFGSGNTIYF
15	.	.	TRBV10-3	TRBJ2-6	TGTGCCATCAGTGAGTCTGGATTCTGGGCCAACGTCCTGACTTTC	CAISESGFWANVLTF
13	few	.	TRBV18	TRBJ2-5	TGTGCCAGCTCGGCAGGACTCCAAGAGACCCAGTACTTC	CASSAGLQETQYF
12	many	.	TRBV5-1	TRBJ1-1	TGCGCCGGGGACTTTCTTAACACTGAAGCTTTCTTT	CAGDFLNTEAFF
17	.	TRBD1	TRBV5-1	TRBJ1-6	TGCGCCAGCAGCACCACTCGGGACAGGGACGGTAATTCACCCCTCCACTTT	CASSTTRDRDGNSPLHF
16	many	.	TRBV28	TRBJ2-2	TGTGCCAGCAGGGATGCAGGGACATCGAACACCGGGGAGCTGTTTTTT	CASRDAGTSNTGELFF
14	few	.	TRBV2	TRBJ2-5	TGTGCCAGCAGTCCTCCTCGGATCCAAGAGACCCAGTACTTC	CASSPPRIQETQYF
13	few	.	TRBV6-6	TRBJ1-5	TGTGCCAGCATGAGGGCAGGCTATCAGCCCCAGCATTTT	CASMRAGYQPQHF
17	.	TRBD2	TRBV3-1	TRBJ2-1	TGTGCCAGCAGCCAAGATAGCCCAGCGGGGGTATACAATGAGCAGTTCTTC	CASSQDSPAGVYNEQFF
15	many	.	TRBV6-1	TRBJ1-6	TGTGCCAGCAGTGAAAAAGCCGCGGGAAATTCACCCCTCCACTTT	CASSEKAAGNSPLHF
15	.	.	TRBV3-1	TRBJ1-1	TGTGCCAGCAGCCAATTGGGAACAGCGAACACTGAAGCTTTCTTT	CASSQLGTANTEAFF
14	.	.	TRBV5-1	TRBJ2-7	TGCGCCAGCAGCCCCGGGTCAGTAGGCGACGAGCAGTACTTC	CASSPGSVGDEQYF
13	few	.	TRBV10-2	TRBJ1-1	TGCGCCAGCAGTGAGTCTTGGGCCACTGAAGCTTTCTTT	CASSESWATEAFF
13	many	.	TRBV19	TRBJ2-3	TGTGCCAGTATGGGGACACGCACAGATACGCAGTATTTT	CASMGTRTDTQYF
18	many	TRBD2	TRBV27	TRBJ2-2	TGTGCCAGCAGTTTAGACAGGCGGGGGGGCGCGAACACCGGGGAGCTGTTTTTT	CASSLDRRGGANTGELFF
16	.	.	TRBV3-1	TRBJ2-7	TGTGCCAGCAGCCCAAGGACAGACAAATCCTCCTACGAGCAGTACTTC	CASSPRTDKSSYEQYF
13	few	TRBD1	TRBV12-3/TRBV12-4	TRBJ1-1	TGTGCCAGCAGACAAGGGACAGGCACTGAAGCTTTCTTT	CASRQGTGTEAFF